The 13 T cell receptor beta chains reported below all come from one sample, sequenced in a study of cytomegalovirus exposure and HLA in healthy donors. The PCR had 60 Vbeta and 13 Jbeta primers. Sequenced by immunoSEQ multiplex PCR; TCRdb stores in-frame clones only, minus some. The profile shows about 110,000 clones, 76% of them singletons. Sequencing used PBMCs. These receptor sequences come from a man in his forties or fifties in good health and CMV-seropositive.

This rearrangement joins TRBV13 to TRBJ1-3; D might be TRBD1 (5 bases). V lost 4 bases, J lost 3 bases, and 16 bases lay in between. CDR1 is PRHDT and CDR2 is FYEKMQ in the germline V gene (reference sequence). CDR3 size: 16 residues. CDR3 amino acids: CASSSTPRQYGNTIYF. In nucleotides, the CDR3 is TGTGCCAGCAGCTCTACCCCCCGACAGTATGGAAACACCATATATTTT.

J is TRBJ2-2 and V is TRBV27; 9 bases are a match to TRBD1. The CDR3 covers 14 residues. J gave up 4 bases and V 6 bases, and 3 bases lay outside the gene matches. CDR1 is MNHEY and CDR2 is SMNVEV in the germline V gene (reference sequence). Here the CDR3 DNA reads TGTGCCAGCAGCCGACAGGGGGGCACCGGGGAGCTGTTTTTT. Translation gives CASSRQGGTGELFF.

The V call is TRBV28, the J call TRBJ2-1; D ambiguous. The CDR3 extends over 12 amino acids. Trimming removed 7 bases at V and 5 bases at J, with 9 bases between. Germline assignment: CDR1 MDHEN and CDR2 SYDVKM. The CDR3 DNA reads as TGTGCCAGCACGAAAGCCAACAATGAGCAGTTCTTC. It is translated as CASTKANNEQFF. Together with reference TRBV28 and TRBJ2-1, the CDR3 gives the full variable domain: DVKVTQSSRYLVKRTGEKVFLECVQDMDHENMFWYRQDPGLGLRLIYFSYDVKMKEKGDIPEGYSVSREKKERFSLILESASTNQTSMYLCASTKANNEQFFGPGTRLTVL.

The V call is TRBV7-9, the J call TRBJ2-2; D gene uncertain. Germline lookup yields CDR1 SEHNR and CDR2 FQNEAQ (reference sequence). This CDR3 region has 14 residues. V shed 5 bases and J shed 3 bases, with 10 bases lying between them. The chain's CDR3 is CASSVELDTGELFF. The CDR3, as DNA: TGTGCCAGCAGCGTAGAGCTGGACACCGGGGAGCTGTTTTTT.

The chain couples TRBV10-3 to TRBJ1-2; 8 nucleotides line up with TRBD1. The V gene's germline CDR1 is ENHRY and CDR2 SYGVKD. The CDR3 length is 14 residues. V was pared by 6 bases and J by 2 bases, with 5 bases of the junction left unmatched. CDR3 nucleotide sequence: TGTGCCATCAGGATGGACAGGGAGAACTATGGCTACACCTTC. This translates into CAIRMDRENYGYTF.

The chain carries TRBV19 and TRBJ1-5; TRBD1 might be the D (6 bases). Germline CDR1 and CDR2: LNHDA and SQIVND (reference sequence). The CDR3 runs to 16 residues. V was cut by 4 bases and J by 2 bases, with 15 bases left in between. As DNA, the CDR3 is TGTGCCAGTAGTACCAGCAGGGGTGTGGGCAATCAGCCCCAGCATTTT. This sequence encodes CASSTSRGVGNQPQHF.

The chain links TRBV19 to TRBJ1-2; D is undetermined. The CDR3 extends over 13 amino acids. Germline CDR1 and CDR2: LNHDA and SQIVND (reference sequence). V dropped 1 base and J dropped 8 bases, with 11 bases sitting between them. The CDR3 region has the DNA TGTGCCAGTAGTATAGGACGAGGAGGAGGCTACACCTTC. It is translated as CASSIGRGGGYTF.

In this sample, this clone turned up a few times. The rearrangement links TRBV14 to TRBJ1-3; D is unclear. Germline values: CDR1 SGHDN, CDR2 FVKESK. Trimming pared 1 base from V and 5 bases from J, leaving 15 bases between. The CDR3 consists of 16 residues. This CDR3 reads CASSQGSGGLRNTIYF. In DNA, the CDR3 is TGTGCCAGCAGCCAAGGCAGTGGAGGGCTACGAAACACCATATATTTT.

About this clone itself: A read error may be the cause here, since a much bigger clone is one base away. The chain is built from TRBV4-2 and TRBJ1-3; D remains ambiguous. The CDR3 consists of 15 residues. Germline CDR1 reads LGHNA; CDR2 reads YNFKEQ. As DNA, the CDR3 is TGTGCCAGCAGCCAAGAAGCAGGAATAAAAAACGCCATATATTTT. Translated, it gives CASSQEAGIKNAIYF.

The chain joins TRBV7-2 to TRBJ2-3; 8 nucleotides match TRBD2. Losses at the gene ends were 1 base for V and 14 bases for J; bases not matched to a gene: 8. The germline CDR1 and CDR2 sequences are SGHTA and FQGNSA. The CDR3 extends over 13 amino acids. The DNA for the CDR3 is TGTGCCAGCAGCTTAGTGACAGCGGGGGTGGGGTATTTT. It translates to CASSLVTAGVGYF.

The chain has TRBV2 and TRBJ1-6, with a possible D match to TRBD1 (6 bases). CDR1 is SNHLY and CDR2 is FYNNEI in the germline V gene. The CDR3 covers 16 residues. Trimming left V 10 bases short and J 3 bases short, with 19 bases between. This chain's CDR3 is CATSPSTGNYNSPLHF. The CDR3 region has the DNA TGTGCCACATCACCTTCAACAGGGAACTATAATTCACCCCTCCACTTT. Combining the CDR3 with reference TRBV2 and TRBJ1-6 gives the whole variable domain EPEVTQTPSHQVTQMGQEVILRCVPISNHLYFYWYRQILGQKVEFLVSFYNNEISEKSEIFDDQFSVERPDGSNFTLKIRSTKLEDSAMYFCATSPSTGNYNSPLHFGNGTRLTVT.

The rearrangement uses TRBV2 and TRBJ2-2; the D is unclear. Trimming left V 3 bases short and J 0 bases short, with 8 bases between. The V gene's germline CDR1 is SNHLY and CDR2 FYNNEI. The CDR3 is made up of 15 amino acids. CDR3 in DNA: TGTGCCAGCAGTGACCCAACAGCGAACACCGGGGAGCTGTTTTTT. Translated: CASSDPTANTGELFF.

In this sample, this clone turned up a few times. The V and J genes are TRBV7-8 and TRBJ1-2; perhaps TRBD1 as D (6 bases). V lost 5 bases to trimming and J lost 4 bases, with 14 bases between them. The germline V gene has CDR1 SGHVS and CDR2 FQNEAQ. This CDR3 comprises 14 residues. DNA of the CDR3: TGTGCCAGCAGCCCTCACAGGGATGGCTATGGCTACACCTTC. It is translated as CASSPHRDGYGYTF.